This TCR beta chain was recorded in a study of beta chain features in type 1 diabetes. This clone was detected a few times. What it binds is not known. Trimming shortened V by 3 bases and J by 7 bases, and 12 bases separated the two germline ends. Germline V lookup: CDR1 MDHEN, CDR2 SYDVKM. The CDR3 spans 13 residues. The study's findings and limits: The naive, central memory and Treg TCRB repertoires looked more alike in patients than they did in healthy donors.

The authors reverse transcribed all of the isolated RNA, so sequencing captured expressed TCRB transcripts. Profiling relied on immunoSEQ multiplex PCR, and the TCRdb table lists in-frame clones only, not all of them. The sample holds 300,000 to 400,000 clones; around 7.6% are singletons and the top ten take 0.44%. The clonotype was recovered from a woman between 18 and 29 years old in good health. This sequence joins TRBV28 and TRBJ1-2, with D tentatively TRBD1 (6 bases). The source material was central memory CD4+ T cells from blood. The CDR3 coding sequence is TGTGCCAGCAGTTTTGGGGGCGCAGGTGGCTACACCTTC. Translated, it gives CASSFGGAGGYTF.